This T cell receptor beta chain derives from a study of shared clonotypes between healthy human individuals. The input for sorted-subset replicate PCRs was approximately 200 ng DNA, 25,000 to 30,000 T cell genomes. The data were produced by immunoSEQ multiplex PCR, yet TCRdb's version contains in-frame clones alone and is incomplete. Altogether over 300,000 clones are present, about nine tenths being singletons, with the ten largest covering 15% to 20%. CDR1 is MNHNY, CDR2 SVGAGI, per germline (reference sequence). The CDR3 contains 13 residues. With 6 bases removed from V and 3 bases from J, the gap between germline ends came to 11 bases.

The TCR originated in a man in his late teens or twenties in good health. The sequenced sample was memory CD8+ T cells sorted from blood. Subset reported: CD45RO+ cells pooled with CCR7-negative TemRA cells. This chain links TRBV6-6 with TRBJ1-2, with D perhaps matching TRBD1 (6 bases). Written as DNA, the CDR3 is TGTGCCAGCAGGGAAGGGGGGGACTATGGCTACACCTTC. Protein sequence: CASREGGDYGYTF.